These 5 T cell receptor beta chains originate from one sample sequenced in a study of graft-versus-host responses after intestinal transplantation. Data came from immunoSEQ multiplex PCR; TCRdb stores just in-frame clones and leaves some out. Of 100,000 or so clones in the sample, roughly 87% were seen once. These receptors have no known antigen. The material was unstimulated CD4+ T cells sorted from spleen or lymph node cells, obtained before transplant. These receptors were collected from a human donor who was the organ donor for an intestinal transplant.

This clone was seen a handful of times. This chain uses TRBV28 with TRBJ1-2; D is undetermined. Germline V CDR1 and CDR2: MDHEN, SYDVKM. The CDR3 consists of 11 residues. Trimming stripped 5 bases from V and 6 bases from J, with 7 bases between. CDR3 region: CASSPRNGYTF. The DNA for the CDR3 is TGTGCCAGCAGTCCCAGGAATGGCTACACCTTC.

This rearrangement joins TRBV11-2 to TRBJ2-1; 13 bases line up with TRBD2. In germline, CDR1 is SGHAT, CDR2 FQNNGV. After removal of 5 bases from V and 4 bases from J, the junction contained 2 bases not matched to a gene. The CDR3 loop spans 15 amino acids. DNA for the CDR3: TGTGCCAGCAGCGCGACTAGCGGGGGGTACAATGAGCAGTTCTTC. Translated, it gives CASSATSGGYNEQFF.

This sequence joins TRBV7-9 and TRBJ2-3; D possibly matches TRBD1 or TRBD2 (6 bases each). The CDR3 has 18 residues. Trimming shortened V by 7 bases and J by 2 bases, and 25 bases separated the two germline ends. Germline V gene data show CDR1 as SEHNR and CDR2 as FQNEAQ (reference sequence). In DNA form, the CDR3 reads TGTGCCAGCACCTACCGTTTTCCGGGGGCCACACCCACAGATACGCAGTATTTT. This codes for CASTYRFPGATPTDTQYF.

The rearrangement uses TRBV11-2 and TRBJ1-3; maybe TRBD1 (5 bases). The CDR3 has 14 amino acids. V was clipped by 1 base and J by 8 bases, with 12 bases between them. CDR1 SGHAT and CDR2 FQNNGV come from the germline V gene. CDR3 DNA: TGTGCCAGCAGCTTAGTCCATCCCAGGGACACCATATATTTT. Its translation is CASSLVHPRDTIYF.

CDR3 sequence: CTSFLPGQGLNGYTF. In DNA, the CDR3 is TGCACCAGCTTTTTACCGGGACAGGGGCTAAATGGCTACACCTTC. The V and J genes are TRBV1 and TRBJ1-2; TRBD1 reflects the table's D call only, with no check against the DNA. TRBV1 is listed as a pseudogene. The CDR3 is 15 amino acids.